This passage covers 32 T cell receptor beta chains from one sample sequenced in a study of CXCR3-negative and CXCR3-positive naive CD8 T cells. The study's findings and limits: Compared with CXCR3-negative naive cells, CXCR3-positive naive cells showed more hydrophobic TRB CDR3s.

Through 5' RACE with UMI labels, the TRB cDNA libraries were prepared. For each CDR3 protein, TCRdb gives one entry from its re-call of the 5' RACE reads, without DNA. The listing contains roughly 120,000 distinct CDR3 sequences. These receptors' targets are unknown. The sample was naive CXCR3+ CD8+ T cells from blood. Documented subset: CD45RO-CCR7+CD27+CD95- naive CD8+ T cells expressing CXCR3 (TNR3+). The receptors come from a human donor in good health. Some clones in this sample may be carry-over from other donors' samples.

V is TRBV29-1 and J is TRBJ2-3; without DNA, the TCRdb call of TRBD1 cannot be checked. Per germline, CDR1 SQVTM and CDR2 ANQGSEA. The CDR3 is made up of 14 amino acids. CDR3 residues: CSVEVDTITDTQYF.

CDR3 sequence reads: CSVEGTGDTQYF. J is TRBJ2-3 and V is TRBV29-1; no DNA is available, so the TRBD1 call from TCRdb remains unchecked. The CDR3 runs to 12 residues. Per the germline V gene, CDR1 is SQVTM and CDR2 is ANQGSEA.

The chain couples TRBV29-1 to TRBJ2-7; TCRdb's D call of TRBD1 is untestable without DNA. Per germline, CDR1 SQVTM and CDR2 ANQGSEA. The CDR3 covers 13 residues. The CDR3 sequence: CSFRDGESYEQYF.

The chain joins TRBV2 to TRBJ1-2; TCRdb's D gene call, TRBD1, goes unchecked for lack of DNA. This CDR3 is 11 amino acids long. Germline CDR1 is SNHLY and CDR2 is FYNNEI. CDR3 amino acids: CADRAIYGYTF. The full variable domain, with the rest looked up from reference TRBV2 and TRBJ1-2, is EPEVTQTPSHQVTQMGQEVILRCVPISNHLYFYWYRQILGQKVEFLVSFYNNEISEKSEIFDDQFSVERPDGSNFTLKIRSTKLEDSAMYFCADRAIYGYTFGSGTRLTVV.

The chain carries TRBV7-9 and TRBJ2-7; TCRdb designates TRBD2, a call that cannot be tested without DNA. CDR1 and CDR2 from the germline V gene are SEHNR and FQNEAQ (reference sequence). The length of the CDR3 is 17 residues. CDR3 in amino acids: CASSPAPGTRSGYEQYF.

The V and J genes are TRBV11-3 and TRBJ2-7; TCRdb's D call, TRBD2, is unchecked because there is no DNA. Germline CDR1 and CDR2: SGHNT and YENEEA. The CDR3 runs 13 residues. The CDR3 region is CASSERVTYEQYF. The entire variable domain, with the rest obtained from reference TRBV11-3 and TRBJ2-7, is as follows: EAGVVQSPRYKIIEKKQPVAFWCNPISGHNTLYWYLQNLGQGPELLIRYENEEAVDDSQLPKDRFSAERLKGVDSTLKIQPAELGDSAVYLCASSERVTYEQYFGPGTRLTVT.

CDR3 in amino acids: CASSVDRENEQFF. This rearrangement joins TRBV9 to TRBJ2-1; as DNA is missing, the TRBD1 call by TCRdb cannot be tested. Germline-derived CDR1 and CDR2 are SGDLS and YYNGEE. The CDR3 covers 13 residues.

V gene TRBV7-6 combines with J gene TRBJ2-1; with no DNA, the TCRdb D assignment of TRBD1 cannot be verified. This CDR3 region has 15 residues. Germline V gene data show CDR1 as SGHVS and CDR2 as FNYEAQ. CDR3 sequence: CASSLGGTLINEQFF. Full variable domain (rest looked up from reference TRBV7-6 and TRBJ2-1): GAGVSQSPRYKVTKRGQDVALRCDPISGHVSLYWYRQALGQGPEFLTYFNYEAQQDKSGLPNDRFSAERPEGSISTLTIQRTEQRDSAMYRCASSLGGTLINEQFFGPGTRLTVL.

The rearrangement uses TRBV20-1 and TRBJ2-7; TCRdb selects TRBD2, and the lack of DNA leaves this call unchecked. CDR3 size: 14 residues. Germline CDR1 DFQATT, CDR2 SNEGSKA (reference sequence). This CDR3 is CSASTLGLSDEQYF.

The genes are TRBV5-6 and TRBJ2-7; the TCRdb call, TRBD2, lacks DNA for checking. Germline values: CDR1 SGHDT, CDR2 YYEEEE. The CDR3 runs to 14 residues. CDR3 in amino acids: CASSSIGLSYEQYF. The variable domain in full, with the rest retrieved from reference TRBV5-6 and TRBJ2-7, is DAGVTQSPTHLIKTRGQQVTLRCSPKSGHDTVSWYQQALGQGPQFIFQYYEEEERQRGNFPDRFSGHQFPNYSSELNVNALLLGDSALYLCASSSIGLSYEQYFGPGTRLTVT.

The genes are TRBV28 and TRBJ2-7. The CDR3 is 13 residues long. CDR1 and CDR2 (germline): MDHEN, SYDVKM. The CDR3 loop reads CASSLSLGYEQYF. The full variable domain, its missing parts supplied by reference TRBV28 and TRBJ2-7, is DVKVTQSSRYLVKRTGEKVFLECVQDMDHENMFWYRQDPGLGLRLIYFSYDVKMKEKGDIPEGYSVSREKKERFSLILESASTNQTSMYLCASSLSLGYEQYFGPGTRLTVT.

J is TRBJ2-3 and V is TRBV23-1; there is no DNA to check the TCRdb D call of TRBD1. TRBV23-1 is noted as an ORF with a role that remains uncertain. The CDR3 loop spans 18 amino acids. The CDR3 spells CASSQYDPGGRGTDTQYF.

The chain links TRBV7-9 to TRBJ2-3; TCRdb's D call of TRBD1 is untestable without DNA. There are 15 residues in the CDR3. Germline loops: CDR1 SEHNR, CDR2 FQNEAQ (reference sequence). This chain's CDR3 is CASSLGTGDSDTQYF.

J is TRBJ2-7 and V is TRBV7-9; TCRdb outputs TRBD1, but without DNA this stays unchecked. CDR1 SEHNR and CDR2 FQNEAQ come from the germline V gene (reference sequence). The CDR3 is made up of 12 amino acids. The CDR3: CASSSGHNEQYF.

The J gene is TRBJ2-7, the V gene TRBV29-1; TCRdb proposes TRBD1, but this gene call is untestable without DNA. Germline V gives CDR1 SQVTM, CDR2 ANQGSEA. This CDR3 has 13 residues. The CDR3: CSVEGGSLTEQYF.

The chain uses TRBV20-1 and TRBJ2-7; TCRdb lists TRBD1, though no DNA is available to test this call. Germline V gene sequence: CDR1 DFQATT, CDR2 SNEGSKA (reference sequence). This CDR3 is 14 amino acids long. The CDR3: CSARSRDLYYEQYF.

The rearrangement joins TRBV7-8 to TRBJ2-3; TCRdb proposes TRBD2, but this gene call is untestable without DNA. The germline CDR1 and CDR2 sequences are SGHVS and FQNEAQ. The length of the CDR3 is 12 residues. This chain's CDR3 is CASSSIPDTQYF.

CDR3 amino acids: CASSALKASEQYF. V gene TRBV28 combines with J gene TRBJ2-7; TCRdb indicates TRBD2, and absent DNA this call remains unverified. This CDR3 contains 13 residues. Germline CDR1 MDHEN, CDR2 SYDVKM.

The J gene is TRBJ2-1, the V gene TRBV10-2; TCRdb outputs TRBD1, but without DNA this stays unchecked. Germline V lookup: CDR1 WSHSY, CDR2 SAAADI. The CDR3 extends over 13 amino acids. The CDR3 protein is CASRGGDYNEQFF.

This chain connects TRBV28 to TRBJ2-3; TCRdb gives TRBD1 as the D gene, but with no DNA this cannot be confirmed. This CDR3 contains 17 residues. CDR1 and CDR2 from the germline V gene are MDHEN and SYDVKM. The CDR3 loop is CASSRPTTGGLSDTQYF.

This rearrangement joins TRBV5-1 to TRBJ2-3; TCRdb reports TRBD2, a call that lacks DNA to check it against. The germline V gene encodes CDR1 SGHRS and CDR2 YFSETQ. The CDR3 contains 15 residues. CDR3 residues: CASSLEGHPTDTQYF.

The rearrangement uses TRBV11-3 and TRBJ2-3; TCRdb outputs TRBD2, but without DNA this stays unchecked. The CDR3 has 16 amino acids. Germline lookup yields CDR1 SGHNT and CDR2 YENEEA. CDR3: CASRSYSGVSTDTQYF.

The J gene is TRBJ2-7, the V gene TRBV14; TCRdb lists TRBD1, though no DNA is available to test this call. Germline V gives CDR1 SGHDN, CDR2 FVKESK. This CDR3 spans 12 amino acids. CDR3 protein: CASSRDTYEQYF. Filled out from reference TRBV14 and TRBJ2-7, the complete variable domain reads EAGVTQFPSHSVIEKGQTVTLRCDPISGHDNLYWYRRVMGKEIKFLLHFVKESKQDESGMPNNRFLAERTGGTYSTLKVQPAELEDSGVYFCASSRDTYEQYFGPGTRLTVT.

The J gene is TRBJ1-5, the V gene TRBV7-9; TCRdb returns TRBD1, unconfirmable since there is no DNA. The germline CDR1 and CDR2 sequences are SEHNR and FQNEAQ (reference sequence). This CDR3 comprises 16 residues. The CDR3 spells CASSLDDGGVVQPQHF.

V usage is TRBV4-2 and J usage is TRBJ1-5. From germline, CDR1 is LGHNA and CDR2 YNFKEQ. The CDR3 has 13 residues. CDR3 loop: CASSQESNQPQHF.

The chain links TRBV12-3 or TRBV12-4 to TRBJ2-2; the D call of TRBD2 rests on TCRdb alone, since no DNA is present to check it. CDR3 length: 17 amino acids. Here the CDR3 reads CASSPLAGETNTGELFF.

This chain uses TRBV29-1 with TRBJ2-1. The CDR3 extends over 14 amino acids. Germline assignment: CDR1 SQVTM and CDR2 ANQGSEA. The CDR3 sequence is CSVDRQARYNEQFF.

The genes are TRBV29-1 and TRBJ1-2. Germline V gene sequence: CDR1 SQVTM, CDR2 ANQGSEA. This CDR3 spans 11 amino acids. CDR3 sequence: CSVEGFYGYTF.

The chain links TRBV28 to TRBJ2-7; no DNA is available, so the TRBD2 call from TCRdb remains unchecked. The CDR3 covers 14 residues. The germline gives CDR1 MDHEN, CDR2 SYDVKM. CDR3 amino acids: CASGIWDFSYEQYF.

The chain uses TRBV4-1 and TRBJ1-1. The germline V gene encodes CDR1 MGHRA and CDR2 YSYEKL. CDR3 length: 15 residues. The CDR3 sequence: CASSQEGTGNTEAFF.

The chain couples TRBV5-1 to TRBJ2-7. The length of the CDR3 is 13 residues. The germline V gene encodes CDR1 SGHRS and CDR2 YFSETQ. CDR3 amino acids: CASSYDTVYEQYF.

CDR3 protein: CSVEDTQVVETQYF. The V and J genes are TRBV29-1 and TRBJ2-5. The CDR3 loop spans 14 amino acids. Germline CDR1 and CDR2: SQVTM and ANQGSEA.